This TCR beta chain was profiled in a study of naive and memory T cell subsets. Study conclusions and caveats: Findings for naive and memory subsets could not be checked against ground truth.

For this clonotype: Its antigen is not known.

CD8 T cells were positively selected from what remained after CD4 positive selection. Germline V lookup: CDR1 MDHEN, CDR2 SYDVKM. The CDR3 has 11 amino acids. V was shortened by 3 bases and J by 13 bases, with 11 bases between the two germline ends. The beta constant-region primer was an equimolar mix of two oligonucleotides covering TRBC1 and TRBC2. Ligation attached a single-stranded oligonucleotide with a 12-nucleotide UMI and the SP2 primer to the cDNA 3' end. TCRdb independently ran MiXCR on the UMI-ligation and nested PCR reads; one entry per CDR3 protein. The table records 81,000 or so distinct CDR3 sequences, 7% of them present only once.

The sequence came from a human donor in good health. The sample consisted of central memory CD4+ T cells from blood. The genes are TRBV28 and TRBJ2-3; D possibly uses TRBD1 or TRBD2 (5 bases each). CDR3 coding DNA: TGTGCCAGCAGTTTTCGGGGACGGGAGTATTTT. It is translated as CASSFRGREYF. The whole variable domain, filled in from reference TRBV28 and TRBJ2-3, reads DVKVTQSSRYLVKRTGEKVFLECVQDMDHENMFWYRQDPGLGLRLIYFSYDVKMKEKGDIPEGYSVSREKKERFSLILESASTNQTSMYLCASSFRGREYFGPGTRLTVL.